This T cell receptor (beta chain) was recorded in a study of tumor and adjacent non-tumor tissue in lung cancer. This clonotype was picked up one time. Its target is unknown. One end of the junction fails to match germline, which may point to a read error. Broader study findings: Normal lung showed higher cumulative top 100 clone frequency than tumor.

This CDR3 contains 14 residues. Germline CDR1 reads SGHRS; CDR2 reads YFSETQ. TCRbeta libraries were built with three rounds of nested PCR, modified from ARM-PCR. TCRdb re-called the multiplex PCR reads with MiXCR, one entry per CDR3 protein. The table has fewer than 100,000 distinct CDR3 sequences, roughly 77% seen once. This sample's RNA came from whole unsorted tissue. More than 3 cm separated this lung sample from the edge of the tumor. Donors were chemotherapy-naive, newly diagnosed lung cancer surgical patients in China, August–November 2014. Sequenced: distant non-tumor lung tissue. The source is a woman in her fifties or sixties with non-small cell lung cancer. V is TRBV5-1 and J is TRBJ2-7, with 7 bases aligning to TRBD1. CDR3 coding DNA: TGCGCCAGCGGCTTGGCCCAGACAGGGCTCGAGCAGTACTTC. Its translation is CASGLAQTGLEQYF.